This is a list of T cell receptor beta chains from one sample in a study of immune evolution from preneoplasia to lung adenocarcinoma. Profiling relied on immunoSEQ multiplex PCR, and the TCRdb table lists in-frame clones only, not all of them. This table has about 6,600 clones, around three quarters appearing once. Input material: FFPE lung adenocarcinoma in situ tissue. Every receptor here comes from a person aged 60-80 years with lung adenocarcinoma. Both conserved end residues are part of each CDR3. D genes are given only for firm matches. Some rows have no size entry. The others give once, few or many, or a class for an expanded clone.

13,TRBV29-1,.,.,TRBJ1-2,TGCAGCGTTGCCGACAGTAAAAGGATAGGCTACACCTTC,CSVADSKRIGYTF
17,TRBV5-1,.,TRBD1,TRBJ1-3,TGCGCCAGCAGCTTGGCAGGGACAGGCGATCTTGGAAACACCATATATTTT,CASSLAGTGDLGNTIYF
14,TRBV2,few,TRBD1,TRBJ1-1,TGTGCCAGCATGTCGGCTGGACAGGGGACTGAAGCTTTCTTT,CASMSAGQGTEAFF
17,TRBV5-6,.,TRBD2,TRBJ2-1,TGTGCCAGCAGCTTGGGCGGGGGGACAAGCATTAGGAATGAGCAGTTCTTC,CASSLGGGTSIRNEQFF
14,TRBV14,.,.,TRBJ2-1,TGTGCCAGCAGCCGAGGGAGTCCTCTCAATGAGCAGTTCTTC,CASSRGSPLNEQFF
15,TRBV5-4,.,TRBD2,TRBJ2-1,TGTGCCAGCAGCGAAACTAGCGGGGGAGCCGGGGAGCAGTTCTTC,CASSETSGGAGEQFF
13,TRBV7-6,.,TRBD1,TRBJ1-2,TGTGCCAGCAGCTTCGGGACAGGGGATGGCTACACCTTC,CASSFGTGDGYTF
14,TRBV2,.,.,TRBJ1-5,TGTGCCAGCAGTGAAGGTGGGGGCTATCAGCCCCAGCATTTT,CASSEGGGYQPQHF
14,TRBV4-1,few,.,TRBJ1-5,TGCGCCAGCAGCCCTTGGGGGGGAGGGCAGCCCCAGCATTTT,CASSPWGGGQPQHF
14,TRBV5-6,.,.,TRBJ2-7,TGTGCCAGCAGCCTAGGGCCTCATGGGTACGAGCAGTACTTC,CASSLGPHGYEQYF
14,TRBV18,.,.,TRBJ2-2,TGTGCCAGCTCACCTTTAGGGGATGCCGGGGAGCTGTTTTTT,CASSPLGDAGELFF
14,TRBV7-8,.,.,TRBJ2-2,TGTGCCAGCAGCCATCGATACAACACCGGGGAGCTGTTTTTT,CASSHRYNTGELFF
14,TRBV19,.,TRBD1,TRBJ2-5,TGTGCCAGTAGTATGGGCAGGGGGCAGGAGACCCAGTACTTC,CASSMGRGQETQYF
14,TRBV27,.,.,TRBJ2-5,TGTGCCAGCAAAATGCAGGGCTACCAAGAGACCCAGTACTTC,CASKMQGYQETQYF
15,TRBV15,.,.,TRBJ1-4,TGTGCCACCAGCAGAGCGCTTGAACCTCGAGAAAAACTGTTTTTT,CATSRALEPREKLFF
14,TRBV5-4,.,.,TRBJ2-1,TGTGCCAGCAGCTTGGCTCCTAGTAGGCCTGAGCAGTTCTTC,CASSLAPSRPEQFF
12,TRBV7-9,.,.,TRBJ1-5,TGTGCCAGCAGCTTAGGGTTTCAGCCCCAGCATTTT,CASSLGFQPQHF
13,TRBV4-2,.,.,TRBJ1-4,TGTGCCAGCAGCGCGTACAAGGGGGAAAAACTGTTTTTT,CASSAYKGEKLFF
13,TRBV19,.,.,TRBJ2-7,TGTGCCAGTAGTGCCACTGCCTCCTACGAGCAGTACTTC,CASSATASYEQYF
16,TRBV7-2,.,.,TRBJ2-4,TGTGCCAGCAGCTTACGGCAGGGGTTCCGCGAAAACATTCAGTACTTC,CASSLRQGFRENIQYF
15,TRBV9,.,TRBD1,TRBJ2-7,TGTGCCAGCAGCGAAACCGGGACAGACTATTACGAGCAGTACTTC,CASSETGTDYYEQYF
16,TRBV28,.,TRBD2,TRBJ2-7,TGTGCCAGCAGCTCCACTAGCGGGGGAAACACCTACGAGCAGTACTTC,CASSSTSGGNTYEQYF